The 26 T cell receptor beta chains below were found in one sample sequenced in a study of cytomegalovirus exposure and HLA in healthy donors. Vbeta (60) and Jbeta (13) primers were used in the PCR. Measured with immunoSEQ multiplex PCR; TCRdb has only the in-frame clones, and not every one. The sample shows around 210,000 clones, and 0.75% to 1% sits with its ten largest clones. The specimen sequenced was PBMCs. The receptor set was obtained from a young woman in good health and CMV-seropositive.

The rearrangement joins TRBV15 to TRBJ2-7, with D possibly TRBD1 on 5 matching bases. V lost 5 bases and J lost 5, with 16 bases in between. Germline lookup yields CDR1 LNHNV and CDR2 YYDKDF (reference sequence). The CDR3 spans 14 residues. Written as DNA, the CDR3 is TGTGCCACCAGCGTTACAGGTGTCGCAGACGAGCAGTACTTC. Protein sequence: CATSVTGVADEQYF.

The rearrangement uses TRBV6-5 and TRBJ2-3; 7 nucleotides align to TRBD1. The CDR3 covers 16 residues. Per germline, CDR1 MNHEY and CDR2 SVGAGI. Trimming removed 2 bases from V and 4 bases from J; junction bases left unmatched: 9. The CDR3 loop reads CASSYVRQGEADTQYF. As DNA, the CDR3 is TGTGCCAGCAGTTACGTTAGGCAGGGGGAAGCAGATACGCAGTATTTT.

The V call is TRBV7-9, the J call TRBJ2-1; D perhaps matches TRBD1 (5 bases). Trimming took 3 bases from V and 8 from J, leaving 11 bases between them. There are 13 residues in the CDR3. Germline CDR1 SEHNR, CDR2 FQNEAQ (reference sequence). The DNA of the CDR3 is TGTGCCAGCAGCTTTCCCAGGGCATATGAGCAGTTCTTC. Translation: CASSFPRAYEQFF.

This sequence joins TRBV2 and TRBJ1-6; no clear D gene. The germline V gene has CDR1 SNHLY and CDR2 FYNNEI. This CDR3 region has 15 residues. The germline V and J ends were trimmed by 8 bases and 0 bases, with 11 bases remaining between them. The chain's CDR3 is CASREESSYNSPLHF. The CDR3 DNA reads as TGTGCCAGCCGGGAGGAGAGCTCCTATAATTCACCCCTCCACTTT.

The gene calls are TRBV18 and TRBJ2-2; maybe TRBD2 (5 bases). CDR1 and CDR2 from the germline V gene are KGHSH and LQKENI. The CDR3 is made up of 15 amino acids. The V gene lost 5 bases and the J gene lost 0 bases, with 10 bases spanning the gap. The CDR3 DNA is TGTGCCAGCTCAGCCAGGACTTCGAACACCGGGGAGCTGTTTTTT. Amino acids: CASSARTSNTGELFF. The variable domain in full, completed from reference TRBV18 and TRBJ2-2, reads NAGVMQNPRHLVRRRGQEARLRCSPMKGHSHVYWYRQLPEEGLKFMVYLQKENIIDESGMPKERFSAEFPKEGPSILRIQQVVRGDSAAYFCASSARTSNTGELFFGEGSRLTVL.

V usage is TRBV6-5 and J usage is TRBJ2-5; no reliable D call. Deletions cut 7 bases from V and 5 bases from J, with 11 bases between. The CDR3 has 12 amino acids. Germline CDR1 and CDR2: MNHEY and SVGAGI. For the CDR3, the DNA is TGTGCCAGCATCCGACTCCTCGAGACCCAGTACTTC. As protein: CASIRLLETQYF.

Written as DNA, the CDR3 is TGTGCCATCAGTGACTCGACAGGGGGCTACGAGCAGTACTTC. Protein sequence: CAISDSTGGYEQYF. The chain links TRBV10-3 to TRBJ2-7; TRBD1 aligns across 9 bases. The CDR3 consists of 14 residues. J lost 3 bases, V lost 3 bases, and 3 bases had no gene match. CDR1 is ENHRY, CDR2 SYGVKD, per germline.

J is TRBJ2-1 and V is TRBV10-1, with TRBD1 identical over 7 bases. Trimming removed 3 bases from V and 6 bases from J; junction bases left unmatched: 8. The germline CDR1 and CDR2 sequences are WNHNN and SYGVQD (reference sequence). The CDR3 length is 15 residues. The CDR3 here is CASSDRQGVGNEQFF. DNA for the CDR3: TGCGCCAGCAGTGATAGGCAGGGGGTCGGCAATGAGCAGTTCTTC.

This chain joins TRBV18 and TRBJ2-1; the match to TRBD1 covers 9 bases. Trimming at V came to 5 bases and at J to 5 bases, leaving 13 bases not matched to a gene. The CDR3 loop spans 17 amino acids. Germline loops: CDR1 KGHSH, CDR2 LQKENI. The CDR3 DNA follows: TGTGCCAGCTCAACAGTCGGCCGGGACAGGGTGGACAATGAGCAGTTCTTC. It encodes CASSTVGRDRVDNEQFF.

The chain combines TRBV19 with TRBJ1-2; 7 bases line up with TRBD1. Germline V lookup: CDR1 LNHDA, CDR2 SQIVND (reference sequence). This CDR3 is 15 amino acids long. With 5 bases clipped from V and 3 bases from J, the junction kept 9 bases outside the gene matches. The CDR3 DNA reads as TGTGCCAGTAGTCAGGGACAGATCACCTACTATGGCTACACCTTC. Protein: CASSQGQITYYGYTF.

The V and J genes are TRBV19 and TRBJ2-5, with 8 bases fitting TRBD2. Per germline, CDR1 LNHDA and CDR2 SQIVND (reference sequence). There are 14 residues in the CDR3. V shed 2 bases, J shed 5 bases, and the junction held 4 bases outside the gene matches. The CDR3, as DNA: TGTGCCAGTAGTATAATGGGCGGGGGGGAGACCCAGTACTTC. Residues: CASSIMGGGETQYF.

This chain connects TRBV6-1 to TRBJ2-7, with 11 nucleotides matching TRBD1. The V and J ends lost 6 bases and 3 bases, in that order; junction bases with no gene match: 7. This CDR3 is built from 15 residues. Looked up from germline, CDR1 is MNHNS and CDR2 is SASEGT. CDR3 in DNA: TGTGCCAGCAGCATGGACAGGGGGCGTATCTACGAGCAGTACTTC. It is translated as CASSMDRGRIYEQYF.

The chain couples TRBV4-1 to TRBJ1-2; D gene unclear. The length of the CDR3 is 15 residues. The germline V gene encodes CDR1 MGHRA and CDR2 YSYEKL. Trimming removed 1 base at V and 3 bases at J, with 12 bases between. The DNA for the CDR3 is TGCGCCAGCAGCCAAGTTCGAGAGGTTGACTATGGCTACACCTTC. Translating it yields CASSQVREVDYGYTF.

This chain uses TRBV18 with TRBJ1-5; 10 nucleotides match TRBD1. The CDR3 consists of 14 residues. From germline, CDR1 is KGHSH and CDR2 LQKENI. With V trimmed by 2 bases and J by 7 bases, 2 bases remained unmatched. The CDR3 region has the DNA TGTGCCAGCTCACCATTGGGACAGGGGCAGCCCCAGCATTTT. As protein: CASSPLGQGQPQHF.

The chain uses TRBV18 and TRBJ1-1; D not resolved. The V end was cut by 5 bases, the J end by 5 bases, with 21 bases between. Germline V gene lookup returns CDR1 KGHSH and CDR2 LQKENI. The CDR3 runs 16 residues. The CDR3 DNA reads as TGTGCCAGCTCAGGGTCCGCGGGATGGGTAGCGACTGAAGCTTTCTTT. This encodes CASSGSAGWVATEAFF.

The V and J genes are TRBV2 and TRBJ1-2; D unclear. Germline values: CDR1 SNHLY, CDR2 FYNNEI. The V end lost 0 bases, the J end lost 2 bases, and 13 bases lay between the germline ends. The CDR3 runs 16 residues. This chain's CDR3 is CASSEALPGPNYGYTF. In DNA, the CDR3 is TGTGCCAGCAGTGAAGCGCTTCCGGGTCCAAACTATGGCTACACCTTC.

This chain joins TRBV6-1 and TRBJ2-1; D gene ambiguous. The germline V and J ends were trimmed by 9 bases and 6 bases, with 6 bases remaining between them. CDR1 and CDR2 from the germline V gene are MNHNS and SASEGT. The CDR3 totals 10 residues. The CDR3: CASLGNEQFF. The CDR3 nucleotides read TGTGCCAGTCTAGGCAATGAGCAGTTCTTC.

The chain employs TRBV27 and TRBJ2-4; D possibly corresponds to TRBD1 (6 bases). Germline-derived CDR1 and CDR2 are MNHEY and SMNVEV (reference sequence). The CDR3 extends over 16 amino acids. Trimming took 5 bases from V and 0 from J, leaving 14 bases between them. In DNA form, the CDR3 reads TGTGCCAGCAGTCAGCGATACAGGGTAGCCAAAAACATTCAGTACTTC. It yields the protein CASSQRYRVAKNIQYF.

The CDR3 spells CASSFRGRLHTDTQYF. The CDR3 bases are TGTGCCAGCAGCTTTCGCGGGAGACTCCACACAGATACGCAGTATTTT. This chain links TRBV2 with TRBJ2-3; 7 nucleotides agree with TRBD2. The germline gives CDR1 SNHLY, CDR2 FYNNEI. The length of the CDR3 is 16 residues. Losses at the gene ends were 6 bases for V and 2 bases for J; bases not matched to a gene: 11. Supplemented by reference TRBV2 and TRBJ2-3, the full variable domain reads EPEVTQTPSHQVTQMGQEVILRCVPISNHLYFYWYRQILGQKVEFLVSFYNNEISEKSEIFDDQFSVERPDGSNFTLKIRSTKLEDSAMYFCASSFRGRLHTDTQYFGPGTRLTVL.

The chain joins TRBV10-3 to TRBJ1-2; 8 bases line up with TRBD1. This CDR3 has 13 residues. Germline V gene sequence: CDR1 ENHRY, CDR2 SYGVKD. With 8 bases clipped from V and 8 bases from J, the junction kept 10 bases outside the gene matches. CDR3 sequence reads: CAIFDRGSEGYTF. The CDR3 DNA reads as TGTGCCATCTTCGACAGGGGCTCTGAAGGCTACACCTTC.

V gene TRBV9 combines with J gene TRBJ1-1, with D maybe TRBD1 (5 bases). The CDR3 is made up of 15 amino acids. Germline CDR1 reads SGDLS; CDR2 reads YYNGEE. V lost 4 bases to trimming and J lost 2 bases, with 15 bases between them. The CDR3 nucleotides read TGTGCCAGCAGCATAGATGGGGCAGCCAACACTGAAGCTTTCTTT. It encodes CASSIDGAANTEAFF.

The rearrangement uses TRBV4-1 and TRBJ2-2; D is uncertain. This CDR3 has 15 amino acids. Per the germline V gene, CDR1 is MGHRA and CDR2 is YSYEKL. The V and J ends lost 1 base and 7 bases respectively, with 13 bases between them. CDR3 in DNA: TGCGCCAGCAGCCAAGGGCAGTTCGATGGCGGGGAGCTGTTTTTT. Translated: CASSQGQFDGGELFF.

The chain carries TRBV18 and TRBJ2-2; the D gene is possibly TRBD1 (5 bases). V lost 0 bases and J lost 7, with 12 bases in between. Germline CDR1 and CDR2: KGHSH and LQKENI. The CDR3 totals 15 residues. Here the CDR3 reads CASSPPKGPGGELFF. CDR3 coding DNA: TGTGCCAGCTCACCACCGAAGGGGCCGGGCGGGGAGCTGTTTTTT.

CDR3 in DNA: TGCGCCAGCAGCCTCCTGCTTAGTGGACTAGCGGGGGGCGCGACAGATACGCAGTATTTT. As protein: CASSLLLSGLAGGATDTQYF. The chain links TRBV4-1 to TRBJ2-3; 14 positions match TRBD2. There are 20 residues in the CDR3. The trim removed 4 bases at V and 3 bases at J, leaving 15 bases unmatched. Germline V gene lookup returns CDR1 MGHRA and CDR2 YSYEKL.

The CDR3 region has the DNA TGTGCCAGCAGTAAGGGACAGGCCGCCTATGGCTACACCTTC. This encodes CASSKGQAAYGYTF. V usage is TRBV6-5 and J usage is TRBJ1-2, with 8 bases fitting TRBD1. This CDR3 is built from 14 residues. With V trimmed by 5 bases and J by 4 bases, 6 bases remained unmatched. Germline V CDR1 and CDR2: MNHEY, SVGAGI.

The gene calls are TRBV28 and TRBJ1-4, with 10 bases lining up with TRBD1. The junction had 8 bases not matched to a gene; V was cut back by 6 bases and J by 4 bases. This CDR3 region has 16 residues. CDR1 and CDR2 from the germline V gene are MDHEN and SYDVKM. The CDR3 loop reads CASRPGTGVVNEKLFF. The DNA of the CDR3 is TGTGCCAGCAGACCCGGGACAGGGGTCGTTAATGAAAAACTGTTTTTT.